One sample yielded the 11 T cell receptor beta chains listed below, sequenced in a study of cytomegalovirus exposure and HLA in healthy donors. The protocol was immunoSEQ multiplex PCR, while the TCRdb copy is restricted to in-frame clones and leaves out a portion. The sample contains over 200,000 clones, around 91% of which appear only once. Sequencing was carried out using PBMCs. All receptors come from a woman aged 25 to 45 in good health and CMV-seronegative.

This chain connects TRBV2 to TRBJ2-7; weak D call: TRBD2 (5 bases). Germline V gene lookup returns CDR1 SNHLY and CDR2 FYNNEI. V lost 7 bases to trimming and J lost 4 bases, with 14 bases between them. This CDR3 spans 13 amino acids. This CDR3 is CASKRGWGYEQYF. CDR3 sequence (DNA): TGTGCCAGCAAACGCGGGTGGGGATACGAGCAGTACTTC. Drawing the rest from reference TRBV2 and TRBJ2-7, the complete variable domain is EPEVTQTPSHQVTQMGQEVILRCVPISNHLYFYWYRQILGQKVEFLVSFYNNEISEKSEIFDDQFSVERPDGSNFTLKIRSTKLEDSAMYFCASKRGWGYEQYFGPGTRLTVT.

The gene calls are TRBV5-4 and TRBJ2-3, with TRBD1 matching 8 bases. V was pared by 3 bases and J by 0 bases, with 6 bases of the junction left unmatched. This CDR3 region has 16 residues. Looked up from germline, CDR1 is SGHNT and CDR2 is YYREEE (reference sequence). This CDR3 reads CASSWKTGASTDTQYF. The CDR3 DNA reads TGTGCCAGCAGCTGGAAGACAGGGGCTAGCACAGATACGCAGTATTTT. The full variable domain, in which reference TRBV5-4 and TRBJ2-3 provide the parts outside the CDR3, is ETGVTQSPTHLIKTRGQQVTLRCSSQSGHNTVSWYQQALGQGPQFIFQYYREEENGRGNFPPRFSGLQFPNYSSELNVNALELDDSALYLCASSWKTGASTDTQYFGPGTRLTVL.

This chain uses TRBV5-4 with TRBJ1-1; TRBD1 matches 8 bases. CDR1 and CDR2 from the germline V gene are SGHNT and YYREEE (reference sequence). This CDR3 is 13 amino acids long. J lost 5 bases, V lost 6 bases, and 6 bases had no gene match. DNA for the CDR3: TGTGCCAGCACCGCAGGGGGCCGGACTGAAGCTTTCTTT. Translation: CASTAGGRTEAFF.

The J gene is TRBJ2-1, the V gene TRBV25-1; no reliable D call. V was trimmed by 4 bases and J by 7 bases, leaving 5 bases between them. The CDR3 has 11 residues. Germline CDR1 MGHDK, CDR2 SYGVNS. The CDR3 loop reads CASSALNEQFF. DNA of the CDR3: TGTGCCAGCAGTGCGTTAAATGAGCAGTTCTTC.

The V call is TRBV7-2, the J call TRBJ2-7, with 8 bases matching TRBD2. V gave up 5 bases and J gave up 3 bases; unmatched junction bases: 9. Germline V gene data show CDR1 as SGHTA and CDR2 as FQGNSA. This CDR3 spans 15 amino acids. The CDR3 DNA reads TGTGCCAGCAGCACTACTAGCGGAGGCTACTACGAGCAGTACTTC. Its protein is CASSTTSGGYYEQYF. Looking up the rest from reference TRBV7-2 and TRBJ2-7 gives the full variable domain: GAGVSQSPSNKVTEKGKDVELRCDPISGHTALYWYRQSLGQGLEFLIYFQGNSAPDKSGLPSDRFSAERTGGSVSTLTIQRTQQEDSAVYLCASSTTSGGYYEQYFGPGTRLTVT.

The chain has TRBV6-5 and TRBJ1-2; D is unresolved. This CDR3 is 13 amino acids long. The germline V gene encodes CDR1 MNHEY and CDR2 SVGAGI. Trimming removed 3 bases at V and 2 bases at J, with 7 bases between. Written as DNA, the CDR3 is TGTGCCAGCAGTTATTCCAGGAACTATGGCTACACCTTC. As protein: CASSYSRNYGYTF.

V is TRBV29-1 and J is TRBJ2-7; 9 bases agree with TRBD1. The CDR3 runs 15 residues. V gave up 0 bases and J gave up 4 bases; unmatched junction bases: 7. Germline CDR1 SQVTM, CDR2 ANQGSEA. In nucleotides, the CDR3 is TGCAGCGTTGAAGATCCGTCGGGACAGGGTTACGAGCAGTACTTC. Protein sequence: CSVEDPSGQGYEQYF.

This clone was seen once. The genes are TRBV9 and TRBJ1-2; D ambiguous. The V gene's germline CDR1 is SGDLS and CDR2 YYNGEE. The germline V and J ends were trimmed by 3 bases and 2 bases, with 8 bases remaining between them. The CDR3 spans 13 residues. CDR3 loop: CASSADGNYGYTF. CDR3 sequence (DNA): TGTGCCAGCAGCGCGGACGGGAACTATGGCTACACCTTC.

The V and J genes are TRBV27 and TRBJ2-7; D not certain. The CDR3 runs 14 residues. The germline V gene has CDR1 MNHEY and CDR2 SMNVEV (reference sequence). Trimming stripped 6 bases from V and 6 bases from J, with 18 bases between. The CDR3 bases are TGTGCCAGCAGAATGGGTGCGATTCCAAGCGAGCAGTACTTC. Encoded protein: CASRMGAIPSEQYF.

The rearrangement uses TRBV29-1 and TRBJ2-2, with unresolved D. The germline V gene has CDR1 SQVTM and CDR2 ANQGSEA. The CDR3 runs to 12 residues. V was shortened by 3 bases and J by 6 bases, with 8 bases between the two germline ends. The CDR3 nucleotides are TGCAGCGTTGAGAAGGTGGCCGGGGAGCTGTTTTTT. The encoded protein is CSVEKVAGELFF.

This rearrangement joins TRBV10-1 to TRBJ2-7, with D maybe TRBD2 (6 bases). The V end was cut by 11 bases, the J end by 4 bases, with 24 bases between. Per the germline V gene, CDR1 is WNHNN and CDR2 is SYGVQD (reference sequence). The CDR3 runs 15 residues. CDR3 sequence reads: CAPPGLKGLAYEQYF. Here the CDR3 DNA reads TGCGCCCCCCCCGGGCTAAAGGGGCTAGCGTACGAGCAGTACTTC.